This TCR beta chain was obtained from a study of T cell repertoires in cytomegalovirus infection. Study as a whole: TCR beta signatures that were public indicated CMV infection and matching HLA type.

A note on this clonotype: This may stem from a read error, because a much larger clone lies one nucleotide away.

One entry per CDR3 protein, called by TCRdb with MiXCR from the reads. In the table there are approximately 250,000 distinct CDR3 sequences, over 9% of which are singletons. The V segment lost 8 bases and the J segment 1 base; nucleotides outside the gene matches: 7. Germline V gives CDR1 MNHEY, CDR2 SVGEGT. There are 15 residues in the CDR3. The source is a human donor in good health (CMV status not recorded). Some clones in this sample may be carry-over from other donors' samples. The V call is TRBV6-2 or TRBV6-3, the J call TRBJ2-2, with 7 bases matching TRBD2. Sequencing input: PBMCs. CDR3 DNA: TGTGCCAGCCCGATAAGCGGGAAGAACACCGGGGAGCTGTTTTTT. The encoded protein is CASPISGKNTGELFF.